This entry lists 26 T cell receptor beta chains sequenced from one sample in a study of blood T cell repertoires in COVID-19. Produced via immunoSEQ multiplex PCR; TCRdb's table is partial and in-frame only. Of about 180,000 clones in the sample, roughly 89% were seen once. The sequenced sample consisted of PBMCs or T cells enriched from blood (not recorded which). All receptors come from a woman aged 40 to 49 with acute COVID-19.

The V call is TRBV19, the J call TRBJ2-1, with D possibly being TRBD1 (5 bases). CDR1 and CDR2 from the germline V gene are LNHDA and SQIVND (reference sequence). V was trimmed by 7 bases and J by 7 bases, leaving 14 bases between them. CDR3 length: 13 residues. Here the CDR3 reads CASMLQGRNEQFF. The CDR3 nucleotides are TGTGCCAGTATGCTCCAGGGTAGAAATGAGCAGTTCTTC.

The chain couples TRBV19 to TRBJ2-3; TRBD2 matches 9 bases. Germline V lookup: CDR1 LNHDA, CDR2 SQIVND (reference sequence). This CDR3 region has 15 residues. V dropped 4 bases and J dropped 0; count of bases not matched to a gene: 2. In nucleotides, the CDR3 is TGTGCCAGTAGTACCGGACTAGCGAGCACAGATACGCAGTATTTT. Protein: CASSTGLASTDTQYF.

This chain links TRBV5-4 with TRBJ2-7; tentatively, D is TRBD2 (6 bases). Germline CDR1 reads SGHNT; CDR2 reads YYREEE (reference sequence). V shed 0 bases and J shed 6 bases, with 16 bases lying between them. The CDR3 is 15 residues long. The CDR3 region is CASSLGYGSGFEQYF. For the CDR3, the DNA is TGTGCCAGCAGCTTGGGATACGGGAGTGGATTCGAGCAGTACTTC.

This chain uses TRBV5-8 with TRBJ1-6, with TRBD1 matching 10 bases. The CDR3 totals 17 residues. In germline, CDR1 is SGHTS, CDR2 YDEGEE. With 3 bases clipped from V and 9 bases from J, the junction kept 12 bases outside the gene matches. As DNA, the CDR3 is TGTGCCAGCAGCTCTCGGACAGGGGGATCAGGGGGTTCACCCCTCCACTTT. Its protein product is CASSSRTGGSGGSPLHF.

V usage is TRBV27 and J usage is TRBJ1-1; the match to TRBD1 covers 7 bases. The CDR3 spans 17 residues. Unmatched junction bases numbered 11, after V lost 4 bases and J lost 0 bases. The V gene's germline CDR1 is MNHEY and CDR2 SMNVEV (reference sequence). The CDR3: CASSSRRQGTMNTEAFF. The CDR3 coding sequence is TGTGCCAGCAGTTCCCGCCGACAGGGAACCATGAACACTGAAGCTTTCTTT.

The chain uses TRBV6-5 and TRBJ1-3, with 8 bases aligning to TRBD1. CDR3 size: 15 residues. V dropped 8 bases and J dropped 1; count of bases not matched to a gene: 7. The germline V gene has CDR1 MNHEY and CDR2 SVGAGI. In nucleotides, the CDR3 is TGTGCCAGCGATGCAGGGGGCGGTTCTGGAAACACCATATATTTT. This sequence encodes CASDAGGGSGNTIYF.

V gene TRBV28 combines with J gene TRBJ2-5; TRBD1 matches at 7 bases. The germline V gene has CDR1 MDHEN and CDR2 SYDVKM. There are 13 residues in the CDR3. The ends lost 2 bases at V and 5 bases at J; junction bases unmatched: 2. CDR3 in amino acids: CASSLTGEETQYF. For the CDR3, the DNA is TGTGCCAGCAGTTTAACAGGGGAGGAGACCCAGTACTTC.

The chain uses TRBV29-1 and TRBJ2-1; 10 positions agree with TRBD1. The CDR3 is 14 residues long. Germline V gene data show CDR1 as SQVTM and CDR2 as ANQGSEA. Trimming removed 7 bases from V and 0 bases from J; junction bases left unmatched: 3. The CDR3 DNA reads as TGCAGCGGGACAGGGGGGAGCTCCTACAATGAGCAGTTCTTC. Translation gives CSGTGGSSYNEQFF.

The CDR3 bases are TGTGCCAGCAGTTACTCTCGCGGCACAACAGATACGCAGTATTTT. This codes for CASSYSRGTTDTQYF. The chain recombines TRBV6-5 with TRBJ2-3; D ambiguous. The germline gives CDR1 MNHEY, CDR2 SVGAGI. This CDR3 spans 15 amino acids. Trimming took off 0 bases at V and 3 bases at J, with 10 bases between the two ends.

The gene calls are TRBV7-6 and TRBJ2-7; D is unclear. This CDR3 is built from 12 residues. Germline values: CDR1 SGHVS, CDR2 FNYEAQ. The germline V and J ends were trimmed by 5 bases and 7 bases, with 12 bases remaining between them. The CDR3 nucleotides are TGTGCCAGCAGCCACTGGGCGCGAGAGCAGTACTTC. As protein: CASSHWAREQYF.

V usage is TRBV27 and J usage is TRBJ2-5; D gene ambiguous. Germline V gene lookup returns CDR1 MNHEY and CDR2 SMNVEV (reference sequence). This CDR3 contains 12 residues. Trimming left V 1 base short and J 4 bases short, with 4 bases between. CDR3 sequence: CASSLWPETQYF. The CDR3 DNA is TGTGCCAGCAGTTTATGGCCAGAGACCCAGTACTTC.

This clone showed up just a few times. This chain uses TRBV4-2 with TRBJ1-2; 7 bases agree with TRBD1. This CDR3 has 15 amino acids. After removal of 0 bases from V and 8 bases from J, the junction contained 9 bases not matched to a gene. CDR1 LGHNA and CDR2 YNFKEQ come from the germline V gene. This chain's CDR3 is CASSQDLEGAWGYTF. The CDR3, as DNA: TGTGCCAGCAGCCAAGATCTTGAGGGGGCGTGGGGCTACACCTTC.

The chain combines TRBV18 with TRBJ2-5; TRBD1 matches at 8 bases. The CDR3 extends over 16 amino acids. CDR1 is KGHSH, CDR2 LQKENI, per germline. V lost 3 bases to trimming and J lost 4 bases; unmatched junction nucleotides: 10. CDR3 bases: TGTGCCAGCTCACCCCAAACGGCAGGGGGCTCAGAGACCCAGTACTTC. This gives the protein CASSPQTAGGSETQYF.

The CDR3 loop reads CSAPDRGGNEAFF. The CDR3 DNA sequence: TGCAGCGCCCCGGACAGGGGTGGCAATGAAGCTTTCTTT. The V call is TRBV29-1, the J call TRBJ1-1, with 9 nucleotides matching TRBD1. The germline CDR1 and CDR2 sequences are SQVTM and ANQGSEA. This CDR3 region has 13 residues. Trimming took 7 bases from V and 7 from J; bases not matched to a gene: 10. The entire variable domain, with the rest obtained from reference TRBV29-1 and TRBJ1-1, is as follows: SAVISQKPSRDICQRGTSLTIQCQVDSQVTMMFWYRQQPGQSLTLIATANQGSEATYESGFVIDKFPISRPNLTFSTLTVSNMSPEDSSIYLCSAPDRGGNEAFFGQGTRLTVV.

The rearrangement links TRBV4-1 to TRBJ1-4; the D gene is possibly TRBD1 (5 bases). This CDR3 contains 15 residues. From germline, CDR1 is MGHRA and CDR2 YSYEKL. V dropped 1 base and J dropped 6 bases, with 12 bases sitting between them. CDR3 bases: TGCGCCAGCAGCCAAGCTCGGCAGGGCGATGAAAAACTGTTTTTT. Amino acid sequence: CASSQARQGDEKLFF.

This clone was detected only once. The V and J genes are TRBV4-1 and TRBJ2-1; the D gene is possibly TRBD2 (6 bases). CDR1 and CDR2 from the germline V gene are MGHRA and YSYEKL. The V end was cut by 0 bases, the J end by 0 bases, with 9 bases between. This CDR3 region has 16 residues. The CDR3 region has the DNA TGCGCCAGCAGCCAAGAAGCGGGCTACTCCTACAATGAGCAGTTCTTC. It is translated as CASSQEAGYSYNEQFF.

The chain couples TRBV11-2 to TRBJ2-7; TRBD1 might be the D (6 bases). This CDR3 has 16 amino acids. V shed 0 bases and J shed 1 base, with 13 bases lying between them. CDR1 is SGHAT and CDR2 is FQNNGV in the germline V gene. The CDR3 nucleotides are TGTGCCAGCAGCTTAGATTCCTGGACAGCTTCCTACGAGCAGTACTTC. Translation gives CASSLDSWTASYEQYF.

The chain carries TRBV18 and TRBJ2-2; the D is unclear. V was clipped by 10 bases and J by 1 base, with 10 bases between them. Per germline, CDR1 KGHSH and CDR2 LQKENI. This CDR3 spans 13 amino acids. In nucleotides, the CDR3 is TGTGCCACGGAACAGAAGAACACCGGGGAGCTGTTTTTT. Its protein product is CATEQKNTGELFF.

This clone was picked up one time. The gene calls are TRBV5-4 and TRBJ2-3; TRBD1 agrees at 8 bases. Trimming cost V 4 bases and J 1 base; bases outside gene matches: 5. The CDR3 covers 15 residues. Germline V gene sequence: CDR1 SGHNT, CDR2 YYREEE (reference sequence). This CDR3 is CASSAPGQGTDTQYF. The CDR3 DNA sequence: TGTGCCAGCAGCGCTCCGGGACAGGGCACAGATACGCAGTATTTT.

This chain uses TRBV5-1 with TRBJ2-1; tentatively, D is TRBD2 (6 bases). This CDR3 spans 15 amino acids. The germline CDR1 and CDR2 sequences are SGHRS and YFSETQ. Trimming cost V 0 bases and J 4 bases, with 11 bases left between them. The CDR3, as DNA: TGCGCCAGCAGCTTGGGACTAGGAACTTACAATGAGCAGTTCTTC. It specifies CASSLGLGTYNEQFF.

The V and J genes are TRBV7-9 and TRBJ1-1; TRBD1 matches 7 bases. After removal of 5 bases from V and 6 bases from J, the junction contained 12 bases not matched to a gene. The germline CDR1 and CDR2 sequences are SEHNR and FQNEAQ (reference sequence). This CDR3 has 15 residues. The CDR3, as DNA: TGTGCCAGCAGCCCAGGGGGACAGACGGTGGCTGAAGCTTTCTTT. Translating it yields CASSPGGQTVAEAFF.

This clone has only a few counts. The rearrangement uses TRBV4-3 and TRBJ1-1, with D possibly TRBD1 on 5 matching bases. Germline V lookup: CDR1 LGHNA, CDR2 YSLEER. Deletions cut 4 bases from V and 1 base from J, with 13 bases between. The length of the CDR3 is 15 residues. CDR3 in amino acids: CASSRKAGGNTEAFF. In DNA form, the CDR3 reads TGCGCCAGCAGCCGGAAGGCGGGGGGGAACACTGAAGCTTTCTTT.

The chain combines TRBV11-2 with TRBJ1-5; 12 bases match TRBD1. The germline V gene has CDR1 SGHAT and CDR2 FQNNGV. The V segment lost 5 bases and the J segment 7 bases; nucleotides outside the gene matches: 6. The CDR3 sequence is 15 residues long. Here the CDR3 reads CASSTGTGGEQPQHF. As DNA, the CDR3 is TGTGCCAGCAGCACCGGGACAGGGGGCGAGCAGCCCCAGCATTTT. The variable domain in full, completed from reference TRBV11-2 and TRBJ1-5, reads EAGVAQSPRYKIIEKRQSVAFWCNPISGHATLYWYQQILGQGPKLLIQFQNNGVVDDSQLPKDRFSAERLKGVDSTLKIQPAKLEDSAVYLCASSTGTGGEQPQHFGDGTRLSIL.

The sample holds a few counts of this clone. This chain joins TRBV7-2 and TRBJ2-7, with 8 bases matching TRBD1. The CDR3 runs to 16 residues. V lost 4 bases, J lost 1 base, and 9 bases stayed unmatched. CDR1 is SGHTA, CDR2 FQGNSA, per germline. Here the CDR3 reads CASSSYDWDRSYEQYF. DNA of the CDR3: TGTGCCAGCAGCTCTTATGATTGGGACAGGTCCTACGAGCAGTACTTC. The whole variable domain, remainder taken from reference TRBV7-2 and TRBJ2-7, is GAGVSQSPSNKVTEKGKDVELRCDPISGHTALYWYRQSLGQGLEFLIYFQGNSAPDKSGLPSDRFSAERTGGSVSTLTIQRTQQEDSAVYLCASSSYDWDRSYEQYFGPGTRLTVT.

This chain links TRBV3-1 (or the pseudogene TRBV3-2) with TRBJ1-4; 8 positions agree with TRBD1. Germline loops: CDR1 LGHDT, CDR2 YNNKEL (reference sequence). The V gene end was trimmed by 3 bases and the J gene end by 7 bases; junction bases not matched to a gene: 7. The CDR3 is 15 residues long. DNA of the CDR3: TGTGCCAGCAGCCAGGCCGGGACAGGCGGTGAAAAACTGTTTTTT. Translated: CASSQAGTGGEKLFF.

The genes are TRBV9 and TRBJ2-1; a weak D match, TRBD2 (5 bases). This CDR3 contains 13 residues. Germline CDR1 reads SGDLS; CDR2 reads YYNGEE. V was cut by 3 bases and J by 6 bases, with 10 bases left in between. The chain's CDR3 is CASSAGFSNEQFF. The CDR3 DNA reads as TGTGCCAGCAGCGCGGGGTTTTCCAATGAGCAGTTCTTC. Combining the CDR3 with reference TRBV9 and TRBJ2-1 gives the whole variable domain DSGVTQTPKHLITATGQRVTLRCSPRSGDLSVYWYQQSLDQGLQFLIQYYNGEERAKGNILERFSAQQFPDLHSELNLSSLELGDSALYFCASSAGFSNEQFFGPGTRLTVL.